A single sample gave rise to the 32 T cell receptor beta chains below, sequenced in a study of molecular identifiers for immune sequencing clone quantification. TCRdb re-analysed the PCR reads in MiXCR, keeping a single row per CDR3 protein. This sample has under 650,000 distinct CDR3 sequences, with about 20% found just once. The sequenced sample consisted of naive CD8+ T cells from blood, with Jurkat cell RNA spiked in. Described subset: FACS-sorted CD8+CD4-CCR7+CD45RA+ naive T cells. These receptors all stem from a human donor in good health. Some libraries in this study had Jurkat cell RNA spiked in.

The J gene is TRBJ2-4, the V gene TRBV2; 9 positions match TRBD2. Per the germline V gene, CDR1 is SNHLY and CDR2 is FYNNEI. V gave up 1 base and J gave up 6 bases; unmatched junction bases: 7. The CDR3 loop spans 16 amino acids. CDR3 sequence reads: CASSEVARGGGNIQYF. The CDR3 nucleotides read TGTGCCAGCAGTGAAGTGGCGCGGGGGGGGGGAAACATTCAGTACTTC.

This CDR3 reads CASSQDLGESSYEQYF. DNA of the CDR3: TGCGCCAGCAGCCAAGATTTGGGTGAAAGCTCCTACGAGCAGTACTTC. The genes are TRBV4-3 and TRBJ2-7; no definite D call. Germline CDR1 LGHNA, CDR2 YSLEER. The CDR3 totals 16 residues. V lost 0 bases to trimming and J lost 0 bases, with 12 bases between them.

This clonotype was observed at least ten times. The V and J genes are TRBV29-1 and TRBJ2-7, with 7 bases aligning to TRBD1. Looked up from germline, CDR1 is SQVTM and CDR2 is ANQGSEA. This CDR3 comprises 13 residues. J gave up 2 bases and V 7 bases, and 8 bases lay outside the gene matches. CDR3 sequence reads: CSAQGGTTYEQYF. The CDR3 bases are TGCAGCGCCCAAGGGGGCACCACCTACGAGCAGTACTTC.

Turning to this clonotype: A read error may be the cause here, since a much bigger clone is one base away. The chain recombines TRBV29-1 with TRBJ2-7; the D gene is possibly TRBD2 (6 bases). Looked up from germline, CDR1 is SQVTM and CDR2 is ANQGSEA. The CDR3 loop spans 14 amino acids. Between the trimmed V and J ends, which lost 7 bases and 2 bases, there was a span of 18 bases. CDR3 nucleotides: TGCAGCGCCCGTAGCGGCGAAATCCCCTACGAGCAGTACTTC. Translation gives CSARSGEIPYEQYF.

The sample holds many counts of this clonotype. This chain uses TRBV10-2 with TRBJ1-1; D gene unclear. Trimming shortened V by 0 bases and J by 5 bases, and 10 bases separated the two germline ends. The CDR3 length is 14 residues. Germline CDR1 and CDR2: WSHSY and SAAADI. CDR3 sequence: CASSESQGGTEAFF. The CDR3 region has the DNA TGCGCCAGCAGTGAGTCCCAAGGTGGAACTGAAGCTTTCTTT.

This clonotype was seen repeatedly, ten times or more. At one of its ends the junction is not consistent with the germline gene, which may arise from a read error. The chain joins TRBV28 to TRBJ2-7; the match to TRBD2 covers 7 bases. The CDR3 contains 12 residues. Germline V CDR1 and CDR2: MDHEN, SYDVKM. CDR3 in amino acids: CASSPGTTELDF. CDR3 DNA: TGTGCCAGCAGTCCAGGGACTACGGAGTTGGACTTC.

This clonotype came up many times. This chain joins TRBV9 and TRBJ2-5; D possibly corresponds to TRBD2 (6 bases). The CDR3 is 15 residues long. The V gene's germline CDR1 is SGDLS and CDR2 YYNGEE. Trimming removed 3 bases from V and 1 base from J, with 13 bases in between. CDR3 DNA: TGTGCCAGCAGCGAGATGGGACTTCTCCAAGAGACCCAGTACTTC. Translation gives CASSEMGLLQETQYF.

At least ten counts were recorded for this clonotype. The chain recombines TRBV29-1 with TRBJ2-3, with D possibly TRBD2 on 5 matching bases. There are 14 residues in the CDR3. V lost 5 bases, J lost 0 bases, and 12 bases lay in between. Germline CDR1 is SQVTM and CDR2 is ANQGSEA. The CDR3 region is CSVLTGSSTDTQYF. The CDR3 DNA is TGCAGCGTTCTAACGGGGTCTAGCACAGATACGCAGTATTTT.

This clonotype was recorded at least ten times. This chain links TRBV19 with TRBJ2-7; D uncertain. The germline gives CDR1 LNHDA, CDR2 SQIVND (reference sequence). The V gene lost 3 bases and the J gene lost 3 bases, with 12 bases spanning the gap. The CDR3 is made up of 14 amino acids. The CDR3 protein is CASSMFGPLYEQYF. CDR3 nucleotide sequence: TGTGCCAGTAGTATGTTCGGACCCCTCTACGAGCAGTACTTC.

The table lists this clonotype with many counts. This chain joins TRBV6-5 and TRBJ2-7, with D hard to call. The CDR3 is 13 residues long. V shed 3 bases and J shed 4 bases, with 10 bases lying between them. Germline loops: CDR1 MNHEY, CDR2 SVGAGI. The CDR3 DNA follows: TGTGCCAGCAGTTATTTTCGTGGGTACGAGCAGTACTTC. It yields the protein CASSYFRGYEQYF.

This clonotype has at least ten counts. The J gene is TRBJ1-2, the V gene TRBV27; 7 nucleotides align to TRBD1. V lost 5 bases to trimming and J lost 4 bases; unmatched junction nucleotides: 4. The germline V gene has CDR1 MNHEY and CDR2 SMNVEV (reference sequence). The CDR3 sequence is 13 residues long. DNA of the CDR3: TGTGCCAGCAGTCTAGGGGGCGCCTATGGCTACACCTTC. Translated, it gives CASSLGGAYGYTF.

This clonotype has a count of ten or more. This rearrangement joins TRBV24-1 to TRBJ1-1; D not resolved. Deletions cut 9 bases from V and 7 bases from J, with 11 bases between. Germline CDR1 reads KGHDR; CDR2 reads SFDVKD. The CDR3 runs to 11 residues. As DNA, the CDR3 is TGTGCCACCGATGACGGAGTTGAAGCTTTCTTT. Translation gives CATDDGVEAFF.

The chain has TRBV18 and TRBJ2-5, with TRBD1 matching 10 bases. The CDR3 length is 15 residues. Trimming took 4 bases from V and 4 from J; bases not matched to a gene: 6. From germline, CDR1 is KGHSH and CDR2 LQKENI. For the CDR3, the DNA is TGTGCCAGCTCACTAAGGGACAGGGGTCCAGAGACCCAGTACTTC. Its translation: CASSLRDRGPETQYF.

There are a few counts of this clonotype. The chain employs TRBV24-1 and TRBJ1-1; no reliable D call. The germline V gene encodes CDR1 KGHDR and CDR2 SFDVKD. CDR3 length: 13 amino acids. The ends were cut back, 5 bases at V and 4 bases at J, with 10 bases in the middle. This chain's CDR3 is CATSAGLSTEAFF. As DNA, the CDR3 is TGTGCCACCAGTGCGGGATTGAGCACTGAAGCTTTCTTT.

This clonotype was counted ten times or more. V usage is TRBV20-1 and J usage is TRBJ1-1, with D hard to call. There are 12 residues in the CDR3. The V gene's germline CDR1 is DFQATT and CDR2 SNEGSKA (reference sequence). The V gene lost 1 base and the J gene lost 5 bases, with 8 bases spanning the gap. The CDR3 sequence: CSARGMGTEAFF. The CDR3 DNA reads as TGCAGTGCTAGAGGCATGGGAACTGAAGCTTTCTTT.

This clonotype was picked up a small number of times. The gene calls are TRBV25-1 and TRBJ1-5, with 9 bases aligning to TRBD1. The length of the CDR3 is 15 residues. CDR1 is MGHDK and CDR2 is SYGVNS in the germline V gene. The V segment lost 5 bases and the J segment 4 bases; nucleotides outside the gene matches: 6. In nucleotides, the CDR3 is TGTGCCAGCAGTACAAACAGGGGGCGAAATCAGCCCCAGCATTTT. Amino acids: CASSTNRGRNQPQHF.

The rearrangement uses TRBV20-1 and TRBJ2-7; D remains ambiguous. This CDR3 spans 16 amino acids. V lost 0 bases and J 0 bases, leaving 15 bases between the germline ends. The germline gives CDR1 DFQATT, CDR2 SNEGSKA (reference sequence). The CDR3 region has the DNA TGCAGTGCTAGAGATCCCGGCCAGTGGAGCTCCTACGAGCAGTACTTC. Residues: CSARDPGQWSSYEQYF.

This clonotype was picked up many times. CDR3 nucleotides: TGTGCCAGCAGCCAAGATCCCGGAGAACTCACAGATACGCAGTATTTT. The encoded protein is CASSQDPGELTDTQYF. The rearrangement uses TRBV3-1 and TRBJ2-3; D call uncertain. Trimming pared 0 bases from V and 2 bases from J, leaving 12 bases between. Germline assignment: CDR1 LGHDT and CDR2 YNNKEL (reference sequence). This CDR3 is 16 amino acids long.

This clonotype was seen ten or more times. The chain couples TRBV11-2 to TRBJ2-1, with D perhaps TRBD1 (6 bases). This CDR3 has 15 residues. CDR1 is SGHAT, CDR2 FQNNGV, per germline. Trimming took 4 bases from V and 5 from J, leaving 15 bases between them. The CDR3 region is CASSSGQYNDNEQFF. CDR3 DNA: TGTGCCAGCAGCTCCGGACAGTATAATGACAATGAGCAGTTCTTC.

This clonotype appeared many times. This chain joins TRBV9 and TRBJ2-3, with 13 positions matching TRBD2. V lost 3 bases to trimming and J lost 8 bases; unmatched junction nucleotides: 9. The CDR3 runs to 16 residues. Looked up from germline, CDR1 is SGDLS and CDR2 is YYNGEE. Here the CDR3 DNA reads TGTGCCAGCAGCGGACTAGCGGGGGGTGCTCCAGGTACGCAGTATTTT. Translated, it gives CASSGLAGGAPGTQYF. The full variable domain, completed using reference TRBV9 and TRBJ2-3, is DSGVTQTPKHLITATGQRVTLRCSPRSGDLSVYWYQQSLDQGLQFLIQYYNGEERAKGNILERFSAQQFPDLHSELNLSSLELGDSALYFCASSGLAGGAPGTQYFGPGTRLTVL.

The chain combines TRBV20-1 with TRBJ1-2, with D possibly being TRBD1 (5 bases). V was shortened by 1 base and J by 4 bases, with 16 bases between the two germline ends. The CDR3 length is 15 residues. Germline V lookup: CDR1 DFQATT, CDR2 SNEGSKA (reference sequence). CDR3 in DNA: TGCAGTGCTAGAGTTGCAGGGTACGTTGGCTATGGCTACACCTTC. Protein: CSARVAGYVGYGYTF.

The V gene is TRBV30, the J gene TRBJ2-1, with D uncertain. The CDR3 extends over 14 amino acids. CDR1 is GTSNPN and CDR2 is SVGIG in the germline V gene (reference sequence). Trimming took off 4 bases at V and 2 bases at J, with 12 bases between the two ends. The CDR3 spells CAWISRLAYNEQFF. The CDR3 nucleotides are TGTGCCTGGATAAGTCGGCTAGCCTACAATGAGCAGTTCTTC.

This clonotype was seen ten or more times. V gene TRBV4-3 combines with J gene TRBJ1-1, with a possible D match to TRBD1 (6 bases). V shed 0 bases and J shed 0 bases, with 14 bases lying between them. Germline V gene sequence: CDR1 LGHNA, CDR2 YSLEER. The CDR3 sequence is 17 residues long. The CDR3 region is CASSQERGRHMNTEAFF. The CDR3 DNA reads TGCGCCAGCAGCCAAGAACGGGGGCGACATATGAACACTGAAGCTTTCTTT.

This clonotype came up a few times. The CDR3 sequence: CASSRGLAGGRYETQYF. CDR3 sequence (DNA): TGCGCCAGCAGCCGAGGACTAGCGGGGGGGCGGTATGAGACCCAGTACTTC. V gene TRBV4-3 combines with J gene TRBJ2-5; 15 bases are a match to TRBD2. Per germline, CDR1 LGHNA and CDR2 YSLEER. After removal of 4 bases from V and 5 bases from J, the junction contained 8 bases not matched to a gene. The CDR3 sequence is 17 residues long.

This clonotype was seen at least ten times. V and J are TRBV14 and TRBJ2-7; either TRBD1 or TRBD2 may fit D (6 bases each). The length of the CDR3 is 15 residues. V was pared by 1 base and J by 5 bases, with 15 bases between. The germline V gene has CDR1 SGHDN and CDR2 FVKESK. The CDR3 is CASSQVRGRLDEQYF. DNA of the CDR3: TGTGCCAGCAGCCAAGTTCGGGGGCGTCTGGACGAGCAGTACTTC.

This clonotype was observed many times. This chain uses TRBV4-1 with TRBJ2-7; D remains ambiguous. Trimming removed 1 base from V and 4 bases from J, with 8 bases in between. There are 13 residues in the CDR3. Per the germline V gene, CDR1 is MGHRA and CDR2 is YSYEKL. The CDR3: CASSQVVQYEQYF. The DNA of the CDR3 is TGCGCCAGCAGCCAAGTTGTGCAGTACGAGCAGTACTTC.

This clonotype was picked up many times. The rearrangement joins TRBV20-1 to TRBJ2-7; 9 bases agree with TRBD2. This CDR3 region has 14 residues. With V trimmed by 4 bases and J by 0 bases, 4 bases remained unmatched. The germline CDR1 and CDR2 sequences are DFQATT and SNEGSKA (reference sequence). The CDR3 region has the DNA TGCAGTGCTATAGCGGGGGTCAACTCCTACGAGCAGTACTTC. This translates into CSAIAGVNSYEQYF.

This clonotype was detected ten times or more. The chain carries TRBV29-1 and TRBJ1-1; 8 bases are a match to TRBD1. Germline V gene sequence: CDR1 SQVTM, CDR2 ANQGSEA. The CDR3 is 13 residues long. The V and J ends lost 4 bases and 4 bases, in that order; junction bases with no gene match: 5. Here the CDR3 reads CSVGQGMGTEAFF. In DNA, the CDR3 is TGCAGCGTTGGACAGGGGATGGGCACTGAAGCTTTCTTT.

There are a few counts of this clonotype. The CDR3 reads CASSSAALPAYEQYF. As DNA, the CDR3 is TGTGCCAGCAGTTCCGCTGCCCTCCCAGCCTACGAGCAGTACTTC. The chain couples TRBV12-3 or TRBV12-4 to TRBJ2-7; D gene uncertain. This CDR3 is 15 amino acids long. V lost 4 bases and J 2 bases, leaving 15 bases between the germline ends.

This clonotype showed up many times. The rearrangement joins TRBV6-2 or TRBV6-3 to TRBJ2-1; tentative D call: TRBD2 (6 bases). The CDR3 has 13 amino acids. Trimming took off 5 bases at V and 9 bases at J, with 14 bases between the two ends. Per germline, CDR1 MNHEY and CDR2 SVGEGT. CDR3 in amino acids: CASSQQQEGEQFF. The CDR3 DNA sequence: TGTGCCAGCAGTCAACAGCAGGAGGGTGAGCAGTTCTTC.

This clonotype appeared a few times. In DNA, the CDR3 is TGTGCCAGCAGTCCCCTATTTACAGGGACCTCTGGCTACGAGCAGTACTTC. This codes for CASSPLFTGTSGYEQYF. The chain links TRBV27 to TRBJ2-7, with D possibly TRBD1 on 6 matching bases. This CDR3 has 17 amino acids. Deletions cut 5 bases from V and 3 bases from J, with 23 bases between. CDR1 MNHEY and CDR2 SMNVEV come from the germline V gene (reference sequence).

The CDR3 coding sequence is TGTGCCAGCAGCGTAGGACAGGGCTTCTACGAGCAGTACTTC. Its translation is CASSVGQGFYEQYF. The genes are TRBV5-4 and TRBJ2-7, with 8 positions matching TRBD1. The CDR3 sequence is 14 residues long. V shed 4 bases, J shed 3 bases, and the junction held 6 bases outside the gene matches. Germline CDR1 reads SGHNT; CDR2 reads YYREEE (reference sequence). Complete variable domain (other parts from reference TRBV5-4 and TRBJ2-7): ETGVTQSPTHLIKTRGQQVTLRCSSQSGHNTVSWYQQALGQGPQFIFQYYREEENGRGNFPPRFSGLQFPNYSSELNVNALELDDSALYLCASSVGQGFYEQYFGPGTRLTVT.